Listed here is a single TCR beta chain. This specimen comes from a study of blood T cell repertoires in COVID-19. As for the study in general: The cDNA or gDNA used as material had been derived from T cells, B-cell-depleted T cells, or PBMCs.

In the authors' workflow: Amplification of reference gene primers was used by the study to estimate nucleated cell counts. Here immunoSEQ multiplex PCR was the method, and the copy in TCRdb shows in-frame clones only, minus some. V, J and clone size reflect that table, while D and trimming were determined from the DNA. The sample includes 150,000 to 200,000 clones, 83% of them seen just once. Germline trimming cut 0 bases from V and 5 bases from J; bases unmatched to any gene: 7. Germline CDR1 is MNHNY and CDR2 is SVGAGI (reference sequence). The CDR3 consists of 15 residues. The sequenced sample consisted of peripheral blood. This sequence was found in a woman between 35 and 50 years old with acute or convalescent COVID-19. This chain links TRBV6-6 with TRBJ2-7, with 7 positions matching TRBD2. The CDR3 sequence: CASSYSRGRAHEQYF. The CDR3, as DNA: TGTGCCAGCAGTTACTCGAGAGGGAGGGCCCACGAGCAGTACTTC.